This TCR beta chain was found in a study of cytomegalovirus exposure and HLA in healthy donors. V was clipped by 5 bases and J by 0 bases; unmatched bases: 5. This CDR3 contains 17 residues. Per germline, CDR1 MDHEN and CDR2 SYDVKM. PCR involved 60 Vbeta and 13 Jbeta primers. The table came from immunoSEQ multiplex PCR; TCRdb's copy has only in-frame clones and leaves some out. The table records over 150,000 clones, 70% to 80% of them present only once. The receptor was derived from a young man in good health and CMV-seropositive. Sample: PBMCs. This sequence joins TRBV28 and TRBJ1-6, with TRBD1 matching 9 bases. The CDR3 spells CASSKQGASSYNSPLHF. Here the CDR3 DNA reads TGTGCCAGCAGTAAACAGGGGGCGAGCTCCTATAATTCACCCCTCCACTTT.